This record covers a single T cell receptor (beta chain). Its antigen remains unidentified. The observed sequence ends 3 residues before the CDR3 terminus, with the missing tail filled in from the germline J gene. Assay: immunoSEQ multiplex PCR; the TCRdb copy retains only in-frame clones and omits some. The sample totals 45,000 to 55,000 clones. Germline V gives CDR1 MDHEN, CDR2 SYDVKM. Trimming removed 6 bases from V and 3 bases from J; junction bases left unmatched: 11. The length of the CDR3 is 15 residues. These data are taken from a study of T cells in women clearing cervical HPV infection. Study details: Blood came at first lesion visit for cases, post-clearance for controls. Whole-study results and caveats: Unknown T-cell numbers per sample may underlie the richness differences. Effector/memory and HPV-specific T cells were not isolated, and association timing is unknown.

This clonotype was obtained from a woman between 18 and 70 years old with a cervical HPV16 infection that either progressed to CIN3+ or cleared (not recorded which). This chain connects TRBV28 to TRBJ2-7, with 7 bases that match TRBD1. The source material was blood buffy coat. This CDR3 is CASSLSTGTNYEQYF. The CDR3 bases that were read are TGTGCCAGCAGCCTTTCGACAGGGACAAACTACGAG.